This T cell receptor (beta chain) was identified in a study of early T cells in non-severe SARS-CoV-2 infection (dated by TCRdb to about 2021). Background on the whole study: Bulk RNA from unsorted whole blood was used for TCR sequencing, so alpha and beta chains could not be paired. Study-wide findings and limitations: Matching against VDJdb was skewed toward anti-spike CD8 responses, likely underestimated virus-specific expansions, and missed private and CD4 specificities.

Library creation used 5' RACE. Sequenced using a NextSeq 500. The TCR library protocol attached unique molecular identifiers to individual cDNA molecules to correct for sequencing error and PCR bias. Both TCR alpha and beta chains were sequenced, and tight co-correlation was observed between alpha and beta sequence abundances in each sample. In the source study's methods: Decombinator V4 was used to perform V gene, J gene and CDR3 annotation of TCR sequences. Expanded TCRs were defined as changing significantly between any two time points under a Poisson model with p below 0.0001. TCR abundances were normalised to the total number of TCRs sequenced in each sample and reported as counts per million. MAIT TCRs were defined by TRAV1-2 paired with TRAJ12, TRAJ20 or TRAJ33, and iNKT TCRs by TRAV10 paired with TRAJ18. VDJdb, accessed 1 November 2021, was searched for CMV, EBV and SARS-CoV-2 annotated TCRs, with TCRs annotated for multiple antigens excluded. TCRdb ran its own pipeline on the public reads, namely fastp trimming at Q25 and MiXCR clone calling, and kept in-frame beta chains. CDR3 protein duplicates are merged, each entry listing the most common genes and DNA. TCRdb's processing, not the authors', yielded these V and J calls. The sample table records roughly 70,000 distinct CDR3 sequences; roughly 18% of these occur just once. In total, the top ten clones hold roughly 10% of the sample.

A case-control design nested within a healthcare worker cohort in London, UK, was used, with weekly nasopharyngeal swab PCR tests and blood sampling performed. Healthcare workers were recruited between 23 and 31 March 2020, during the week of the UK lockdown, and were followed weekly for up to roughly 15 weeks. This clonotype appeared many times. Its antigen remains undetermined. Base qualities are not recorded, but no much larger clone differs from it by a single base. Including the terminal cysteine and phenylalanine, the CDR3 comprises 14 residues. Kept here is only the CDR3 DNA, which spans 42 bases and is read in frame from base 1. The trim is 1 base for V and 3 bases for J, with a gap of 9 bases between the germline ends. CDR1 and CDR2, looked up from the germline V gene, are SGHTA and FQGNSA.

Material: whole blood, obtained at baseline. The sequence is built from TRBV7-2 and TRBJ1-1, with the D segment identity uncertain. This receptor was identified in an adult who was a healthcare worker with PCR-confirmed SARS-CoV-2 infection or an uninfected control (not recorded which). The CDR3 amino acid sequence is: CASSLDSFYTEAFF. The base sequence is TGTGCCAGCAGCTTAGACAGCTTTTACACTGAAGCTTTCTTT.